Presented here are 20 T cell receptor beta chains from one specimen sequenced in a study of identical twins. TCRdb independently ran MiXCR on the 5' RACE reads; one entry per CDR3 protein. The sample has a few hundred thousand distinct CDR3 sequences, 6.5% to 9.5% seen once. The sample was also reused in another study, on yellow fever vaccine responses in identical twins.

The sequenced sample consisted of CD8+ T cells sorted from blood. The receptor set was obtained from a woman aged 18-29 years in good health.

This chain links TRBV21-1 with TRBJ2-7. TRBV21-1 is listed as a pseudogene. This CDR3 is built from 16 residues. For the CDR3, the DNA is TGTGCCAGCAGCAAAGCGGGTCGCCAGGACTCCTACAAGCAGTACTTC. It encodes CASSKAGRQDSYKQYF.

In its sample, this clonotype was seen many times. CDR3 region: CSGTGTLGGNEQFF. The CDR3 DNA is TGCAGCGGCACCGGGACATTGGGGGGCAATGAGCAGTTCTTC. The V gene is TRBV29-1, the J gene TRBJ2-1; D is possibly TRBD1 or TRBD2 (6 bases each). The germline V and J ends were trimmed by 7 bases and 6 bases, with 19 bases remaining between them. Per germline, CDR1 SQVTM and CDR2 ANQGSEA. This CDR3 has 14 amino acids.

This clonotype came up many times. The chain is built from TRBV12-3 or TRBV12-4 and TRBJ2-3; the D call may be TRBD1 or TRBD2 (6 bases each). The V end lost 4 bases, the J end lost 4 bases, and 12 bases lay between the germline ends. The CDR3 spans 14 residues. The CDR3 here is CASSSGALSDTQYF. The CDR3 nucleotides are TGTGCCAGCAGTTCGGGGGCCTTGTCAGATACGCAGTATTTT.

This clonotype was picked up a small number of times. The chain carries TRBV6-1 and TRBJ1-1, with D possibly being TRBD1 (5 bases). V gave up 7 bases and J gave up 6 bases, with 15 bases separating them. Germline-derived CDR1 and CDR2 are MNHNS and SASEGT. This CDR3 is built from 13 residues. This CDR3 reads CASTWGGSPEAFF. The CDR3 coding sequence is TGTGCCAGCACCTGGGGGGGTTCGCCTGAAGCTTTCTTT.

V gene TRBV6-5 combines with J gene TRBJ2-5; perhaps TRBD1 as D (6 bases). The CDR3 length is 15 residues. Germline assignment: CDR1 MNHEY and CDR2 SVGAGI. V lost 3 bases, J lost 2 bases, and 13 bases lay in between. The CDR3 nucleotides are TGTGCCAGCAGTTATGCAACAGGGATACAAGAGACCCAGTACTTC. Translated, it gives CASSYATGIQETQYF.

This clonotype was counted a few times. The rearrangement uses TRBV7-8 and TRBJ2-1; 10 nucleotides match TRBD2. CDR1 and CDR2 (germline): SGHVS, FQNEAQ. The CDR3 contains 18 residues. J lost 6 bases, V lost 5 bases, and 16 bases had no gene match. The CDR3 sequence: CASSPLAWASGRGNEQFF. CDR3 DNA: TGTGCCAGCAGCCCCCTCGCTTGGGCTAGCGGGAGAGGCAATGAGCAGTTCTTC.

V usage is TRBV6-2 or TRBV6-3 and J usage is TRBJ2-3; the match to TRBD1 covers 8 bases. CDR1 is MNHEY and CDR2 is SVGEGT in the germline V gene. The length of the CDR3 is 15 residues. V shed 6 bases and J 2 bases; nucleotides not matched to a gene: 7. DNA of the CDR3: TGTGCCAGCAGAGGACAGGGTGGGTTCACAGATACGCAGTATTTT. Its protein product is CASRGQGGFTDTQYF.

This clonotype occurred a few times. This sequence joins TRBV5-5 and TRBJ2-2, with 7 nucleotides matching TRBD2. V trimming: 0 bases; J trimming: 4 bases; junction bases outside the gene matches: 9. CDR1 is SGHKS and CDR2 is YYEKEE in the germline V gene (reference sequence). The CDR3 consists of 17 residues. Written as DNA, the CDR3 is TGTGCCAGCAGCTTGGGGTATTGGCGGGGGAGCACCGGGGAGCTGTTTTTT. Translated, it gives CASSLGYWRGSTGELFF.

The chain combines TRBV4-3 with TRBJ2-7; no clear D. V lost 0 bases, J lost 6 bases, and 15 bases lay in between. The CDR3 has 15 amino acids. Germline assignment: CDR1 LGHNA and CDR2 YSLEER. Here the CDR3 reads CASSQDLGAVAEQYF. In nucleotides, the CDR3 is TGCGCCAGCAGCCAAGATCTTGGCGCTGTGGCCGAGCAGTACTTC.

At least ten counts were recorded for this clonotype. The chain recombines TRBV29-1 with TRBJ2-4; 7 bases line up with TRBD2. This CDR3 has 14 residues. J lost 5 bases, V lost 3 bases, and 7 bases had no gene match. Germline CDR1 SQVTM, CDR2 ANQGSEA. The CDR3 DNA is TGCAGCGTTGAGATAGCGGGCGTCGAAAACATTCAGTACTTC. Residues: CSVEIAGVENIQYF.

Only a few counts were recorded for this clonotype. CDR3 residues: CASSWGPNTGELFF. CDR3 in DNA: TGTGCCAGCAGTTGGGGCCCGAACACCGGGGAGCTGTTTTTT. The J gene is TRBJ2-2, the V gene TRBV27, with D possibly being TRBD1 (5 bases). Germline V CDR1 and CDR2: MNHEY, SMNVEV (reference sequence). The CDR3 runs 14 residues. V lost 4 bases and J 0 bases, leaving 6 bases between the germline ends.

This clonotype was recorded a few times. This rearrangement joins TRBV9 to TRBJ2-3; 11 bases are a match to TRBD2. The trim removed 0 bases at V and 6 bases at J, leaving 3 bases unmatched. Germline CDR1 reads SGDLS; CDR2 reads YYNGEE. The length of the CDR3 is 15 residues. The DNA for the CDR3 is TGTGCCAGCAGCGTAGACACTAGCGGGGGTGATACGCAGTATTTT. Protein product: CASSVDTSGGDTQYF.

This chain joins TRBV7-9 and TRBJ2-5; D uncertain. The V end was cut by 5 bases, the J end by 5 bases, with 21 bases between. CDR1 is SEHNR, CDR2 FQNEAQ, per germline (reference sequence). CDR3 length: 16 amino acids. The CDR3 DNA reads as TGTGCCAGCAGCCCACGGTCAAGGGCCGAGGAGGAGACCCAGTACTTC. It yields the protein CASSPRSRAEEETQYF.

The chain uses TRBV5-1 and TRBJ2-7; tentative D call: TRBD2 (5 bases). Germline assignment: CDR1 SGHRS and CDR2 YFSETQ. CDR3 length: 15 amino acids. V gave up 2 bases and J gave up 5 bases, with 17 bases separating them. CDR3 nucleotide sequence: TGCGCCAGCAGCTTAATTAGCGTCGGGAACGACGAGCAGTACTTC. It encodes CASSLISVGNDEQYF. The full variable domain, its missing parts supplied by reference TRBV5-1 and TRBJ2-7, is KAGVTQTPRYLIKTRGQQVTLSCSPISGHRSVSWYQQTPGQGLQFLFEYFSETQRNKGNFPGRFSGRQFSNSRSEMNVSTLELGDSALYLCASSLISVGNDEQYFGPGTRLTVT.

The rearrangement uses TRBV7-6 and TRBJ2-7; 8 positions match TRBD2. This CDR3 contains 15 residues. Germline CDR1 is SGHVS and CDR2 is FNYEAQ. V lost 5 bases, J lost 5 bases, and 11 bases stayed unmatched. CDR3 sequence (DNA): TGTGCCAGCAGCCCAGATCCGGGGGGGTACCACGAGCAGTACTTC. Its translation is CASSPDPGGYHEQYF.

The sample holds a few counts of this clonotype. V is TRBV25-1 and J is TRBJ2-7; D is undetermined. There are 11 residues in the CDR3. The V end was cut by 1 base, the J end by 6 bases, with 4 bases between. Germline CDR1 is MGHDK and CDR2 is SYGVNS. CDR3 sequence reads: CASSEWGEQYF. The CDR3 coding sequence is TGTGCCAGCAGTGAATGGGGCGAGCAGTACTTC.

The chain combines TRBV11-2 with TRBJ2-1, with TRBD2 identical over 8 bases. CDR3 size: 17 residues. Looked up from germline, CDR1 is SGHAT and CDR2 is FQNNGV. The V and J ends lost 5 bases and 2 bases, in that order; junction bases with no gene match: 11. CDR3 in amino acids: CASSLTVAGNTYNEQFF. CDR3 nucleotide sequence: TGTGCCAGCAGCCTTACCGTAGCGGGAAACACCTACAATGAGCAGTTCTTC.

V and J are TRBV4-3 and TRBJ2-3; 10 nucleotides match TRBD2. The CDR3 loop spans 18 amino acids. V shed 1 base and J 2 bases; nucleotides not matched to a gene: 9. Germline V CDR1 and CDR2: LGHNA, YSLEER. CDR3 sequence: CASSQAPGTSVLTDTQYF. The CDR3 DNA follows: TGCGCCAGCAGCCAAGCCCCCGGGACTAGCGTTCTCACAGATACGCAGTATTTT.

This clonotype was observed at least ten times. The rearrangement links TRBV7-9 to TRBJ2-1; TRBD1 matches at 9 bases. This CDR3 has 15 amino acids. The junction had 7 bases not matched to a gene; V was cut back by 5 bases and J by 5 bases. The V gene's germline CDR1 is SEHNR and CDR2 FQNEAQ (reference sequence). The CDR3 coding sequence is TGTGCCAGCAGCAACCGGGACAGGGACCACAATGAGCAGTTCTTC. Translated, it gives CASSNRDRDHNEQFF.

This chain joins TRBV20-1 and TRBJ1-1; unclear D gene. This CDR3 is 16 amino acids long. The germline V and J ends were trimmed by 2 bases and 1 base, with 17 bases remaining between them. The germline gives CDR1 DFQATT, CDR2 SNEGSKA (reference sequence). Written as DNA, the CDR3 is TGCAGTGCTAGACCTATACCCGGCCTGGCGAACACTGAAGCTTTCTTT. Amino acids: CSARPIPGLANTEAFF.